This note documents a single T cell receptor (beta chain) sequence. Its specificity is not known. A read error may explain this, as a much larger clone is one base away. Time point denoted: patch test 3, about 24 weeks after DPC sensitization. Described treatment: therapeutic diphenylcyclopropenone sensitization with weekly scalp DPC. Patches went on only after blood had been drawn each time. The data derive from a study of human T cells and chemical hapten exposure. Whole-study context: The study traced per-sample TCR yield variation mainly to small differences in pooled library volumes. Study-level points and caveats: Significantly greater numbers of large CDR3 similarity clusters came from expanded TCRs than from controls. Sensitization with DPC brought no change to TCRs above 1 in 1000 in frequency.

TCRdb recomputed calls from the RACE reads with MiXCR, one row per CDR3 protein. The sample includes roughly 130,000 distinct CDR3 sequences, about 11% of them seen just once. The CDR3 covers 14 residues. The V end lost 8 bases, the J end lost 0 bases, and 17 bases lay between the germline ends. Germline CDR1 SQVTM, CDR2 ANQGSEA. The TCR was taken from a woman between 45 and 60 years old with alopecia areata. Some clones in this sample may be carry-over from other donors' samples. The rearrangement links TRBV29-1 to TRBJ2-7; D remains ambiguous. This specimen consisted of whole blood, obtained in connection with sensitization to the hapten diphenylcyclopropenone (DPC). In DNA, the CDR3 is TGCAGCTTACCAGTAGGGCTCAGCTCCTACGAGCAGTACTTC. It translates to CSLPVGLSSYEQYF.